This T cell receptor beta chain was captured by sequencing in a study of T-cell reconstitution after alpha-beta-depleted transplantation in children. This clonotype was counted many times. After removal of 6 bases from V and 6 bases from J, the junction contained 3 bases not matched to a gene. The germline CDR1 and CDR2 sequences are SQVTM and ANQGSEA. This CDR3 is built from 12 residues. Unique molecular identifiers tagged the TCRbeta library. In TCRdb, the PCR reads were re-called with MiXCR into one record per CDR3 protein. The sample shows about 610,000 distinct CDR3 sequences, roughly 10% of them seen only once.

The sequencing here drew on PBMCs from the stem cell graft donor, taken from the stem cell graft. The gene calls are TRBV29-1 and TRBJ2-1; 9 bases fit TRBD2. This receptor was taken from a human donor who donated a stem cell graft to a child with acute myeloid leukemia. The CDR3 nucleotides read TGCAGCGTGGGGACTAGCAGCAATGAGCAGTTCTTC. This translates into CSVGTSSNEQFF.